This TCR beta chain originates from a study of cytomegalovirus exposure and HLA in healthy donors. Study-level background: Findings of an earlier analysis included roughly 110 million unique TCR beta sequences from roughly 200 million T cells. Study-wide points: Equally common other TCR beta chains were less clonally expanded than HLA-associated ones, a later analysis found. The productive fraction for most TCR beta V segments was about 90% or about 30% in an earlier analysis.

Remarks on this clone: Its specificity is not known.

The CDR3 has 13 residues. V trimming: 7 bases; J trimming: 2 bases; junction bases outside the gene matches: 3. Germline values: CDR1 SGHTS, CDR2 YDEGEE. PCR employed 60 Vbeta and 13 Jbeta primers. Clones were read by immunoSEQ multiplex PCR, and TCRdb kept only the in-frame ones, dropping some. Its listing shows just over 150,000 clones. Material: PBMCs. The V gene is TRBV5-8, the J gene TRBJ1-5; 7 nucleotides match TRBD1. The clonotype comes from a woman aged 55-69 years in good health and CMV-seronegative. The CDR3 sequence: CASEGAGNQPQHF. The CDR3, as DNA: TGTGCCAGCGAGGGGGCTGGCAATCAGCCCCAGCATTTT.